This T cell receptor (beta chain) was profiled in a study of regulatory T cells in long-lasting Graves disease. Whole-study results and caveats: New patients shared about 910 public clonotypes, and persistent patients shared more, with fewer than 3,500. It was peripheral blood alone, not thyroid tissue, that was studied.

As regards this clonotype: Its antigen remains unknown.

Both iRepertoire HTBI primers and Arm-PCR of CDR3 regions were used to build the TCR beta libraries. TCRdb itself ran the multiplex PCR reads through MiXCR, one entry per CDR3 protein. The sample lists 360,000 or so distinct CDR3 sequences; over 15% were seen once. The length of the CDR3 is 15 residues. Trimming stripped 4 bases from V and 7 bases from J, with 17 bases between. CDR1 SGDLS and CDR2 YYNGEE come from the germline V gene. Stated time point: newly diagnosed GD, antithyroid drugs for less than 3 months. PBMCs were the source of the RNA used for TCR sequencing. This same sample was also part of a study on T cells in Graves' hyperthyroidism and ophthalmopathy. That study adds: HTBI primers were employed in a first-round RT-PCR of the TCR CDR3. Model-based prediction identified ophthalmopathy a median about 6.8 months prior to its onset.

The receptor was isolated from a man aged 35-49 years with Graves disease. The V call is TRBV9, the J call TRBJ2-2; perhaps TRBD1 as D (6 bases). This material consisted of peripheral blood mononuclear cells (PBMCs), taken at new diagnosis, from a patient treated with antithyroid drugs. CDR3 in amino acids: CASSPRTAGDGELFF. The CDR3 nucleotides are TGTGCCAGCAGCCCCCGGACAGCCGGGGACGGGGAGCTGTTTTTT.